These 25 T cell receptor beta chains were sequenced from one sample in a study of naive and memory T cell subsets. Reverse transcription of blood and skin TCR RNA was primed at alpha and beta constant regions. TCRdb reprocessed the 5' RACE reads via MiXCR and lists one record per CDR3 protein. This sample carries over 25,000 distinct CDR3 sequences, under 25% of them seen once, and the ten largest clones take over 1.5%. Whole-blood samples were approximately 2.6 ml of peripheral blood from healthy adult volunteers. Receptors were obtained from a female donor in good health.

This clonotype was counted between two and nine times. The gene calls are TRBV7-2 and TRBJ2-5; D is unresolved. V was shortened by 1 base and J by 3 bases, with 15 bases between the two germline ends. CDR3 length: 16 amino acids. Germline CDR1 reads SGHTA; CDR2 reads FQGNSA. This chain's CDR3 is CASSLVLGLSKETQYF. Here the CDR3 DNA reads TGTGCCAGCAGCTTAGTTTTAGGGCTCTCTAAAGAGACCCAGTACTTC. The full variable domain, rest sourced from reference TRBV7-2 and TRBJ2-5, is GAGVSQSPSNKVTEKGKDVELRCDPISGHTALYWYRQSLGQGLEFLIYFQGNSAPDKSGLPSDRFSAERTGGSVSTLTIQRTQQEDSAVYLCASSLVLGLSKETQYFGPGTRLLVL.

This clonotype was detected a few times. The chain has TRBV7-2 and TRBJ2-7; 7 bases agree with TRBD1. Germline CDR1 SGHTA, CDR2 FQGNSA. CDR3 length: 13 residues. V shed 5 bases, J shed 4 bases, and the junction held 5 bases outside the gene matches. The DNA for the CDR3 is TGTGCCAGCAGCCGGAAACAGGGGTACGAGCAGTACTTC. It translates to CASSRKQGYEQYF. Drawing the rest from reference TRBV7-2 and TRBJ2-7, the complete variable domain is GAGVSQSPSNKVTEKGKDVELRCDPISGHTALYWYRQSLGQGLEFLIYFQGNSAPDKSGLPSDRFSAERTGGSVSTLTIQRTQQEDSAVYLCASSRKQGYEQYFGPGTRLTVT.

The V call is TRBV5-6, the J call TRBJ2-4; D is perhaps TRBD1 (7 bases). This CDR3 comprises 16 residues. CDR1 and CDR2 from the germline V gene are SGHDT and YYEEEE. V lost 3 bases to trimming and J lost 4 bases, with 17 bases between them. The CDR3 region has the DNA TGTGCCAGCAGCTGGGGGGACAGAGGGGGGAAAAACATTCAGTACTTC. It is translated as CASSWGDRGGKNIQYF.

This clonotype was seen only once. The V call is TRBV28, the J call TRBJ2-7; D is uncertain. V lost 5 bases to trimming and J lost 4 bases, with 9 bases between them. Germline loops: CDR1 MDHEN, CDR2 SYDVKM. The CDR3 runs 12 residues. CDR3 in amino acids: CASSPQPYEQYF. CDR3 nucleotides: TGTGCCAGCAGTCCCCAACCGTACGAGCAGTACTTC.

This rearrangement joins TRBV9 to TRBJ1-5; D is unclear. Germline V CDR1 and CDR2: SGDLS, YYNGEE. V was trimmed by 0 bases and J by 0 bases, leaving 4 bases between them. This CDR3 comprises 14 residues. CDR3 in amino acids: CASSVEGSNQPQHF. DNA for the CDR3: TGTGCCAGCAGCGTAGAGGGTAGCAATCAGCCCCAGCATTTT. Combining the CDR3 with reference TRBV9 and TRBJ1-5 gives the whole variable domain DSGVTQTPKHLITATGQRVTLRCSPRSGDLSVYWYQQSLDQGLQFLIQYYNGEERAKGNILERFSAQQFPDLHSELNLSSLELGDSALYFCASSVEGSNQPQHFGDGTRLSIL.

The chain combines TRBV12-3 or TRBV12-4 with TRBJ2-5; 8 positions match TRBD1. The CDR3 has 16 amino acids. V lost 6 bases, J lost 0 bases, and 9 bases stayed unmatched. The CDR3 here is CASRSDRGEYQETQYF. The CDR3 region has the DNA TGTGCCAGCAGAAGCGACAGGGGAGAGTACCAAGAGACCCAGTACTTC.

In its sample, this clonotype ranks as medium-sized. V usage is TRBV12-3 or TRBV12-4 and J usage is TRBJ2-1; TRBD2 matches at 8 bases. CDR3 size: 14 residues. V lost 6 bases, J lost 7 bases, and 8 bases stayed unmatched. The CDR3 sequence is CASSPGLATNEQFF. The CDR3 coding sequence is TGTGCCAGCAGCCCCGGACTAGCAACGAATGAGCAGTTCTTC.

The chain joins TRBV6-5 to TRBJ2-1; 9 bases map to TRBD1. Germline CDR1 is MNHEY and CDR2 is SVGAGI. V lost 6 bases to trimming and J lost 6 bases; unmatched junction nucleotides: 12. This CDR3 has 16 amino acids. The CDR3 reads CASRTMSRQGVNEQFF. CDR3 sequence (DNA): TGTGCCAGCAGGACAATGAGTAGACAGGGGGTCAATGAGCAGTTCTTC.

In this sample, this clonotype turned up a few times. The V gene is TRBV20-1, the J gene TRBJ2-7; the match to TRBD1 covers 10 bases. The CDR3 loop spans 14 amino acids. Germline V gene sequence: CDR1 DFQATT, CDR2 SNEGSKA (reference sequence). Trimming removed 6 bases from V and 2 bases from J; junction bases left unmatched: 7. CDR3 in amino acids: CSAQRTGGAYEQYF. In DNA, the CDR3 is TGCAGTGCCCAGCGGACAGGGGGTGCCTACGAGCAGTACTTC.

The J gene is TRBJ1-5, the V gene TRBV10-3; 8 bases are a match to TRBD1. Germline V gene data show CDR1 as ENHRY and CDR2 as SYGVKD. The CDR3 runs 14 residues. Germline trimming cut 6 bases from V and 6 bases from J; bases unmatched to any gene: 7. The CDR3: CAISRDRLAQPQHF. DNA of the CDR3: TGTGCCATCAGCCGGGACAGGTTGGCTCAGCCCCAGCATTTT.

The rearrangement links TRBV29-1 to TRBJ2-1; 12 bases map to TRBD2. The CDR3 is 14 residues long. Germline V lookup: CDR1 SQVTM, CDR2 ANQGSEA. V shed 3 bases and J 10 bases; nucleotides not matched to a gene: 7. In DNA, the CDR3 is TGCAGCGTTGACCAACTAGCGGGGGGACTCGAGCAGTTCTTC. Amino acid sequence: CSVDQLAGGLEQFF.

The V call is TRBV7-9, the J call TRBJ1-2; D remains unclear. The V end was cut by 5 bases, the J end by 9 bases, with 13 bases between. The CDR3 extends over 12 amino acids. Germline values: CDR1 SEHNR, CDR2 FQNEAQ (reference sequence). CDR3 loop: CASSRDRGRYTF. The CDR3 DNA reads as TGTGCCAGCAGCCGGGATCGAGGGCGCTACACCTTC.

This chain joins TRBV6-6 and TRBJ1-6; D uncertain. In germline, CDR1 is MNHNY, CDR2 SVGAGI (reference sequence). The V gene lost 8 bases and the J gene lost 7 bases, with 12 bases spanning the gap. The CDR3 runs 13 residues. CDR3 region: CASREDQNSPLHF. For the CDR3, the DNA is TGTGCCAGCCGGGAAGACCAGAATTCACCCCTCCACTTT.

In this sample, this clonotype is medium-sized. The chain has TRBV10-3 and TRBJ2-1; 10 nucleotides agree with TRBD2. In germline, CDR1 is ENHRY, CDR2 SYGVKD. Unmatched junction bases numbered 12, after V lost 10 bases and J lost 9 bases. This CDR3 comprises 14 residues. For the CDR3, the DNA is TGTGCCAGCCTAGCGGGAGAAGGGGGAGGTGAGCAGTTCTTC. It codes for CASLAGEGGGEQFF.

This clonotype is judged medium-sized. The chain is built from TRBV18 and TRBJ2-5; D gene unclear. CDR1 is KGHSH and CDR2 is LQKENI in the germline V gene. The CDR3 runs to 15 residues. Deletions cut 3 bases from V and 0 bases from J, with 11 bases between. CDR3 residues: CASSPDQTYQETQYF. CDR3 bases: TGTGCCAGCTCACCGGATCAGACGTACCAAGAGACCCAGTACTTC.

The CDR3 DNA reads TGTGCCAGCAGTGACGGTTATATCTACAATGAGCAGTTCTTC. It translates to CASSDGYIYNEQFF. This chain uses TRBV2 with TRBJ2-1; D not certain. CDR1 and CDR2 from the germline V gene are SNHLY and FYNNEI. V lost 3 bases and J lost 3, with 9 bases in between. This CDR3 spans 14 amino acids. Variable domain in full (rest from reference TRBV2 and TRBJ2-1): EPEVTQTPSHQVTQMGQEVILRCVPISNHLYFYWYRQILGQKVEFLVSFYNNEISEKSEIFDDQFSVERPDGSNFTLKIRSTKLEDSAMYFCASSDGYIYNEQFFGPGTRLTVL.

V usage is TRBV24-1 and J usage is TRBJ2-2, with 12 nucleotides matching TRBD2. CDR1 and CDR2 (germline): KGHDR, SFDVKD. V shed 11 bases, J shed 4 bases, and the junction held 7 bases outside the gene matches. The CDR3 consists of 15 residues. The DNA of the CDR3 is TGTGCCAGGCTGACTAGCGGGAGAGGCACCGGGGAGCTGTTTTTT. Its protein product is CARLTSGRGTGELFF.

This clonotype has at least ten counts. J is TRBJ1-6 and V is TRBV5-6; D possibly corresponds to TRBD1 (5 bases). Trimming cost V 1 base and J 4 bases, with 9 bases left between them. Germline lookup yields CDR1 SGHDT and CDR2 YYEEEE. This CDR3 spans 15 amino acids. In DNA form, the CDR3 reads TGTGCCAGCAGCTTGATGGGACCTTATAATTCACCCCTCCACTTT. Translated, it gives CASSLMGPYNSPLHF. The whole variable domain, filled in from reference TRBV5-6 and TRBJ1-6, reads DAGVTQSPTHLIKTRGQQVTLRCSPKSGHDTVSWYQQALGQGPQFIFQYYEEEERQRGNFPDRFSGHQFPNYSSELNVNALLLGDSALYLCASSLMGPYNSPLHFGNGTRLTVT.

The V and J genes are TRBV20-1 and TRBJ2-7; the match to TRBD1 covers 7 bases. The germline gives CDR1 DFQATT, CDR2 SNEGSKA (reference sequence). With V trimmed by 0 bases and J by 6 bases, 11 bases remained unmatched. There are 15 residues in the CDR3. The CDR3 reads CSARDPQRGPLEQYF. The CDR3 DNA sequence: TGCAGTGCTAGAGATCCGCAGAGGGGGCCTCTCGAGCAGTACTTC.

This clonotype was detected only a few times. The gene calls are TRBV29-1 and TRBJ2-5; 11 nucleotides line up with TRBD2. The V gene end was trimmed by 6 bases and the J gene end by 5 bases; junction bases not matched to a gene: 5. The CDR3 length is 13 residues. Per germline, CDR1 SQVTM and CDR2 ANQGSEA. This CDR3 is CSVESSGGETQYF. The CDR3 DNA sequence: TGCAGCGTAGAATCTAGCGGGGGGGAGACCCAGTACTTC. Variable domain in full (rest from reference TRBV29-1 and TRBJ2-5): SAVISQKPSRDICQRGTSLTIQCQVDSQVTMMFWYRQQPGQSLTLIATANQGSEATYESGFVIDKFPISRPNLTFSTLTVSNMSPEDSSIYLCSVESSGGETQYFGPGTRLLVL.

This clonotype is deemed medium-sized. The chain is built from TRBV6-4 and TRBJ1-2; possibly TRBD1 for D (5 bases). The CDR3 spans 15 residues. V was shortened by 6 bases and J by 1 base, with 15 bases between the two germline ends. The germline V gene encodes CDR1 MRHNA and CDR2 SNTAGT. CDR3: CASRNSNRINYGYTF. The CDR3 DNA reads TGTGCCAGCAGGAATAGTAACAGGATTAACTATGGCTACACCTTC.

CDR3 region: CSATSGLAKNIQYF. The CDR3 DNA is TGCAGTGCTACGTCGGGTCTAGCCAAAAACATTCAGTACTTC. The rearrangement joins TRBV20-1 to TRBJ2-4; no clear D gene. V was pared by 4 bases and J by 0 bases, with 10 bases between. This CDR3 comprises 14 residues. Germline V gene lookup returns CDR1 DFQATT and CDR2 SNEGSKA (reference sequence).

This clonotype was counted between two and nine times. This chain uses TRBV29-1 with TRBJ2-5; tentative D call: TRBD2 (5 bases). Germline values: CDR1 SQVTM, CDR2 ANQGSEA. There are 13 residues in the CDR3. Trimming stripped 5 bases from V and 3 bases from J, with 13 bases between. The CDR3 DNA reads TGCAGCGTTTTCCTTCAAGCGGAAGAGACCCAGTACTTC. It translates to CSVFLQAEETQYF.

The table lists this clonotype with a few counts. V usage is TRBV5-6 and J usage is TRBJ2-4, with 7 bases fitting TRBD1. V shed 3 bases, J shed 7 bases, and the junction held 1 base outside the gene matches. Germline V lookup: CDR1 SGHDT, CDR2 YYEEEE. This CDR3 is built from 12 residues. The CDR3 region has the DNA TGTGCCAGCAGCTCACAGGGGAACATTCAGTACTTC. Translated, it gives CASSSQGNIQYF.

The V and J genes are TRBV20-1 and TRBJ1-3; D unclear. CDR3 length: 15 residues. V was shortened by 0 bases and J by 2 bases, with 11 bases between the two germline ends. Germline CDR1 reads DFQATT; CDR2 reads SNEGSKA (reference sequence). CDR3 amino acids: CSARDETVPGNTIYF. Here the CDR3 DNA reads TGCAGTGCTAGAGATGAAACAGTTCCTGGAAACACCATATATTTT.